This TCR beta chain is from a study of beta chain features in type 1 diabetes (dated by TCRdb to 2016 to 2019). At the level of the whole study: Mean age, gender distribution, total cell number and subset yield did not differ between patients and healthy donors. A total of some 110 million sorted cells were examined across all samples, and the number of cells per subset was strongly correlated with RNA yield. The study compared the TCRB repertoires of sorted circulating CD4+ T cell subsets in recently diagnosed type 1 diabetes patients with those in matched healthy donors. Naive and central memory subsets were obtained from all 30 or so donors, but regulatory and stem cell-like memory subsets were isolated from only 8 patients and 8 healthy donors. Study-wide conclusions, independent of this receptor: Fewer insertions and more nucleotide deletions at VDJ recombination sites were observed in patients with type 1 diabetes, implying thymic rearrangement abnormalities. Only small numbers of individuals were included in the HLA sub-analyses, which left unresolved whether HLA type had any influence on TCRB rearrangement. Because cDNA was sequenced instead of genomic DNA, activated cells with high expression could be over-represented, although the groups did not differ in activation or CD3 levels. In all four CD4+ subsets, TCRB CDR3 length was moderately but significantly shorter in type 1 diabetes patients. Shorter templates might be favored by PCR, yet because patient and control samples were amplified and corrected together, any such skew would affect both groups equally. The naive, central memory and regulatory TCRB repertoires appeared to resemble one another more closely among patients than among healthy donors.

All of the isolated RNA was reverse transcribed with the High Capacity cDNA Reverse Transcription Kit, so expressed TCRB transcripts were sequenced. Deep immunoSEQ sequencing was applied to naive, central memory and regulatory T cell samples, giving an average of roughly 3.5 million total reads per sample. After sorted cells were lysed in RLT buffer, RNA was extracted with DNase-treated RNeasy Micro or Mini kits, with the choice depending on cell number. To prevent cross-contamination, each cell subset was processed individually, whereas patient and healthy donor samples were processed jointly. TCRB sequences were amplified from cDNA with the immunoSEQ multiplex PCR, producing 87-bp fragments spanning the CDR3 region. Amplicons were sequenced on the Illumina HiSeq platform. In the source study's methods: Synthetic template baselines were used to correct PCR bias computationally, reads within Hamming distance 2 were collapsed together, and singletons that could not be merged were discarded. Reads were aligned to IMGT to assign V, D and J genes, CDR3 length, and insertions or deletions at six rearrangement sites. Within each subset, clonotype counts were normalized to sorted cell number, after which true diversity and Gini coefficients were computed with the tcR R package. The overlap coefficient, calculated on TCRB nucleotide sequences, was used to quantify repertoire sharing. As a proxy for the pre-selection repertoire, out-of-frame TCRB sequences from naive cells were analyzed. The clones in this table, taken by TCRdb from immuneACCESS, are in-frame only. Not every clone is retained; where verified, under half of the shortfall comes from an unresolved V gene, and the cause of the rest is unknown. V, J and clone size are taken as reported in that table, and D and trimming were inferred from the DNA itself. This sample lists 300,000 to 450,000 clones; roughly 12% were detected once. 0.0095% to 0.012% of the sample is in the top ten clones.

Each donor gave one peripheral blood draw, averaging approximately 110 mL, which was collected into heparinised tubes. A BD FACSAria II was used to sort naive, central memory, regulatory and stem cell-like memory CD4+ T cells with a panel that included CD45RO, CCR7, CD25, CD127, CD95 and CD27. Purity was above 98% for every sorted population. PBMCs were separated immediately by Lymphoprep density gradient centrifugation and were stained directly, without being cultured. To minimize batch effects, samples were stained and sorted in pairs, one healthy donor with one patient per experiment. The CDR3 spans 13 residues, from the cysteine through the phenylalanine. The retained sequence is limited to the CDR3, 39 bases, with the frame set at the first base. At the junction V is shortened by 6 bases and J by 4 bases, with 10 bases in between. Looking up the germline V gene yields CDR1 MNHEY and CDR2 SVGAGI.

A remark on this clone: The antigen it recognizes is unknown. No much larger clone exists at a distance of one base, and base qualities are not known.

The chain was built from TRBV6-5 and TRBJ2-1, with the D gene too uncertain to name. The clonotype comes from a woman between 18 and 30 years old with type 1 diabetes. Sequencing used naive CD4+ T cells from blood. The cell subset or site tag for this specimen amounts to: true naive CD4+ T cells. The bases are TGTGCCAGCAGCCTCGGTACGTACAATGAGCAGTTCTTC. Translation gives CASSLGTYNEQFF.